This TCR beta chain was obtained from a study of neurological immune-mediated disorders. Whole-study context: Multiple sclerosis patients (n ≈ 35) included some 30 with relapsing-remitting and 3 with secondary progressive disease. Study-wide results and caveats: The multiple sclerosis repertoire cluster was not associated with any clinical or MRI feature, with the authors stating that larger cohorts are needed. While HTLV-1-associated myelopathy showed the greatest TCR clonal expansion, multiple sclerosis showed the least, falling below healthy controls.

Many counts were recorded for this clonotype. Its antigen is not known. PBMCs numbering 2 million and stored at -80 C yielded the unsorted libraries. V was pared by 7 bases and J by 1 base, with 19 bases between. The CDR3 extends over 16 amino acids. The V gene's germline CDR1 is LGHNT and CDR2 FRNRAP. TCRdb ran MiXCR on the 5' RACE reads and lists one entry per CDR3 protein. The top ten clones hold around 3.6% of a sample with tens of thousands of distinct CDR3 sequences, roughly 3.2% of them seen once. The origin of this receptor is a middle-aged man with multiple sclerosis. What was sequenced was PBMCs. The chain carries TRBV12-5 and TRBJ1-1; maybe TRBD1 (6 bases). CDR3 loop: CASASAPGGPNTEAFF. The CDR3 coding sequence is TGTGCTAGTGCTTCTGCCCCCGGGGGCCCGAACACTGAAGCTTTCTTT. The variable domain in full, with the rest retrieved from reference TRBV12-5 and TRBJ1-1, is DARVTQTPRHKVTEMGQEVTMRCQPILGHNTVFWYRQTMMQGLELLAYFRNRAPLDDSGMPKDRFSAEMPDATLATLKIQPSEPRDSAVYFCASASAPGGPNTEAFFGQGTRLTVV.